This passage covers 32 T cell receptor beta chains from one sample sequenced in a study of early T cells in non-severe SARS-CoV-2 infection. Using its own MiXCR run on the 5' RACE reads, TCRdb lists one record per CDR3 protein. The sample yields 70,000 to 95,000 distinct CDR3 sequences, around 15% seen once. Sequencing was carried out using whole blood. The receptors shown here come from an adult who was a healthcare worker with PCR-confirmed SARS-CoV-2 infection or an uninfected control (not recorded which).

This chain connects TRBV7-2 to TRBJ2-7; D may correspond to TRBD1 or TRBD2 (5 bases each). Germline CDR1 reads SGHTA; CDR2 reads FQGNSA. Trimming cost V 5 bases and J 2 bases, with 13 bases left between them. The CDR3 loop spans 14 amino acids. The CDR3 bases are TGTGCCAGCAGCAACAACCGGGACGCCTACGAGCAGTACTTC. Translating gives CASSNNRDAYEQYF.

This clonotype appeared many times. The gene calls are TRBV5-1 and TRBJ1-3, with a tentative D call TRBD1 (5 bases). V lost 3 bases and J 4 bases, leaving 11 bases between the germline ends. Germline assignment: CDR1 SGHRS and CDR2 YFSETQ. The CDR3 has 14 amino acids. CDR3 amino acids: CASSWGTDGNTIYF. The CDR3 coding sequence is TGCGCCAGCAGCTGGGGGACCGACGGAAACACCATATATTTT.

The chain links TRBV3-1 to TRBJ1-1; 7 nucleotides align to TRBD1. The CDR3 runs to 14 residues. The V gene's germline CDR1 is LGHDT and CDR2 YNNKEL (reference sequence). V lost 3 bases to trimming and J lost 7 bases; unmatched junction nucleotides: 8. The CDR3 spells CASSHNTGAGEAFF. DNA of the CDR3: TGTGCCAGCAGCCACAATACAGGGGCTGGTGAAGCTTTCTTT.

This clonotype occurred a few times. This chain joins TRBV27 and TRBJ2-3, with 10 bases lining up with TRBD2. Trimming cost V 6 bases and J 0 bases; bases outside gene matches: 3. The CDR3 runs 15 residues. The V gene's germline CDR1 is MNHEY and CDR2 SMNVEV (reference sequence). The CDR3 coding sequence is TGTGCCAGCAGCCAGACTAGCGGGAGCACAGATACGCAGTATTTT. It yields the protein CASSQTSGSTDTQYF.

This clonotype was seen a few times. The junction differs from germline at one of its ends, possibly a read error. The chain recombines TRBV7-8 with TRBJ2-5; either TRBD1 or TRBD2 may fit D (6 bases each). Germline lookup yields CDR1 SGHVS and CDR2 FQNEAQ. The CDR3 totals 13 residues. The CDR3 coding sequence is TGTGCCAGCACCTTAGGGGGAGGTGAGACCCAGTACTTC. Protein: CASTLGGGETQYF. Drawing the rest from reference TRBV7-8 and TRBJ2-5, the complete variable domain is GAGVSQSPRYKVAKRGQDVALRCDPISGHVSLFWYQQALGQGPEFLTYFQNEAQLDKSGLPSDRFFAERPEGSVSTLKIQRTQQEDSAVYLCASTLGGGETQYFGPGTRLLVL.

This clonotype was counted a few times. This rearrangement joins TRBV19 to TRBJ2-3; 7 nucleotides line up with TRBD2. The trim removed 1 base at V and 2 bases at J, leaving 6 bases unmatched. Germline loops: CDR1 LNHDA, CDR2 SQIVND (reference sequence). CDR3 size: 16 residues. CDR3 loop: CASSIGRTRPTDTQYF. The CDR3 DNA reads TGTGCCAGTAGTATAGGTCGGACTAGACCCACAGATACGCAGTATTTT. Complete variable domain (other parts from reference TRBV19 and TRBJ2-3): DGGITQSPKYLFRKEGQNVTLSCEQNLNHDAMYWYRQDPGQGLRLIYYSQIVNDFQKGDIAEGYSVSREKKESFPLTVTSAQKNPTAFYLCASSIGRTRPTDTQYFGPGTRLTVL.

In its sample, this clonotype was seen a few times. J is TRBJ2-1 and V is TRBV29-1; perhaps TRBD2 as D (7 bases). This CDR3 region has 12 residues. CDR1 and CDR2 from the germline V gene are SQVTM and ANQGSEA. The V end lost 4 bases, the J end lost 6 bases, and 10 bases lay between the germline ends. CDR3 amino acids: CSVVRGGNEQFF. The DNA of the CDR3 is TGCAGCGTTGTGAGGGGGGGCAATGAGCAGTTCTTC.

This clonotype was observed a handful of times. V and J are TRBV27 and TRBJ2-1, with D uncertain. The CDR3 has 11 amino acids. Germline CDR1 and CDR2: MNHEY and SMNVEV (reference sequence). The V end lost 3 bases, the J end lost 13 bases, and 10 bases lay between the germline ends. CDR3 DNA sequence: TGTGCCAGCAGTTTGTCCGGAAGACAGTTCTTC. As protein: CASSLSGRQFF.

The sample holds a few counts of this clonotype. This rearrangement joins TRBV20-1 to TRBJ1-1; no reliable D call. Trimming pared 0 bases from V and 0 bases from J, leaving 5 bases between. CDR1 and CDR2 from the germline V gene are DFQATT and SNEGSKA (reference sequence). The CDR3 sequence is 13 residues long. The CDR3 sequence is CSARDHMNTEAFF. The CDR3 DNA follows: TGCAGTGCTAGAGATCACATGAACACTGAAGCTTTCTTT.

The gene calls are TRBV5-5 and TRBJ2-5; D not resolved. Germline lookup yields CDR1 SGHKS and CDR2 YYEKEE (reference sequence). V lost 1 base to trimming and J lost 1 base, with 11 bases between them. This CDR3 region has 15 residues. Written as DNA, the CDR3 is TGTGCCAGCAGCTTGTCCGGCGCCCCCCAAGAGACCCAGTACTTC. Residues: CASSLSGAPQETQYF.

The J gene is TRBJ1-4, the V gene TRBV5-5; 7 bases map to TRBD1. Trimming took 6 bases from V and 8 from J; bases not matched to a gene: 13. The germline V gene has CDR1 SGHKS and CDR2 YYEKEE (reference sequence). The CDR3 runs 15 residues. The CDR3 region is CASISRPGGQEKLFF. CDR3 nucleotide sequence: TGTGCCAGCATCTCCAGACCAGGGGGGCAGGAAAAACTGTTTTTT.

A few counts support this clonotype. V is TRBV4-1 and J is TRBJ1-4; D is unclear. Trimming pared 2 bases from V and 8 bases from J, leaving 12 bases between. The CDR3 spans 14 residues. From germline, CDR1 is MGHRA and CDR2 YSYEKL. CDR3 in DNA: TGCGCCAGCAGCCAAACCTGGGCGGGGGAAAAACTGTTTTTT. Translated, it gives CASSQTWAGEKLFF.

V usage is TRBV5-1 and J usage is TRBJ2-7; perhaps TRBD2 as D (6 bases). The germline CDR1 and CDR2 sequences are SGHRS and YFSETQ. V was shortened by 4 bases and J by 3 bases, with 17 bases between the two germline ends. The CDR3 has 15 residues. CDR3 DNA: TGCGCCAGCAGCCGGCTTGGAGGGGCAATCTACGAGCAGTACTTC. Amino acid sequence: CASSRLGGAIYEQYF.

The CDR3 nucleotides are TGCAGTGCCCATACAGGGGGCTGGGAGCAGTTCTTC. Its protein is CSAHTGGWEQFF. The chain combines TRBV20-1 with TRBJ2-1; 9 bases fit TRBD1. There are 12 residues in the CDR3. V gave up 6 bases and J gave up 10 bases; unmatched junction bases: 7. The germline CDR1 and CDR2 sequences are DFQATT and SNEGSKA (reference sequence).

This clonotype showed up just a few times. The chain couples TRBV6-5 to TRBJ2-6, with D maybe TRBD1 (6 bases). This CDR3 is 18 amino acids long. Germline CDR1 is MNHEY and CDR2 is SVGAGI. V shed 5 bases and J shed 0 bases, with 17 bases lying between them. The CDR3 here is CASSTNQGHYSGANVLTF. The CDR3 nucleotides are TGTGCCAGCAGTACGAATCAGGGGCACTACTCTGGGGCCAACGTCCTGACTTTC.

The chain employs TRBV5-6 and TRBJ2-4; 12 nucleotides match TRBD1. V lost 4 bases and J lost 0; bases outside the gene matches: 8. Germline CDR1 reads SGHDT; CDR2 reads YYEEEE. This CDR3 is 18 amino acids long. The chain's CDR3 is CASSEGQGAFIAKNIQYF. CDR3 bases: TGTGCCAGCAGCGAGGGACAGGGGGCCTTTATAGCCAAAAACATTCAGTACTTC.

This sequence joins TRBV10-2 and TRBJ2-1, with D maybe TRBD1 (5 bases). From germline, CDR1 is WSHSY and CDR2 SAAADI. Trimming stripped 2 bases from V and 7 bases from J, with 15 bases between. This CDR3 comprises 15 residues. In DNA, the CDR3 is TGCGCCAGCAGTGAGCCTGGATCCAGGGTTAATGAGCAGTTCTTC. It codes for CASSEPGSRVNEQFF.

The V gene is TRBV19, the J gene TRBJ1-5; 9 bases agree with TRBD1. CDR1 is LNHDA and CDR2 is SQIVND in the germline V gene (reference sequence). The CDR3 is made up of 14 amino acids. V lost 6 bases to trimming and J lost 7 bases; unmatched junction nucleotides: 7. In DNA form, the CDR3 reads TGTGCCAGTAGGGATACAGGGGGCCGGCAGCCCCAGCATTTT. Its protein product is CASRDTGGRQPQHF.

This clonotype was detected only a few times. The chain joins TRBV14 to TRBJ1-3; no firm D call. V dropped 1 base and J dropped 0 bases, with 7 bases sitting between them. The CDR3 has 15 amino acids. Germline V gene lookup returns CDR1 SGHDN and CDR2 FVKESK. DNA for the CDR3: TGTGCCAGCAGCCAAGCCGGAAGCTCTGGAAACACCATATATTTT. Residues: CASSQAGSSGNTIYF.

In its sample, this clonotype was seen a few times. This chain joins TRBV6-2 or TRBV6-3 and TRBJ2-6, with a weak D call TRBD1 (6 bases). This CDR3 is built from 20 residues. Germline CDR1 MNHEY, CDR2 SVGEGT. Trimming cost V 4 bases and J 2 bases, with 24 bases left between them. CDR3 region: CASSSKTPDRFLAGANVLTF. CDR3 coding DNA: TGTGCCAGCAGTTCAAAAACTCCCGACAGGTTCTTGGCTGGGGCCAACGTCCTGACTTTC.

This clonotype occurred a few times. The chain combines TRBV11-3 with TRBJ2-1; TRBD2 might be the D (5 bases). CDR1 and CDR2 from the germline V gene are SGHNT and YENEEA. V lost 5 bases and J lost 3, with 8 bases in between. The CDR3 has 13 residues. The CDR3 bases are TGTGCCAGCAGCCACGGGGACTACAATGAGCAGTTCTTC. It translates to CASSHGDYNEQFF.

This clonotype was detected many times. The chain joins TRBV6-5 to TRBJ1-3; D is ambiguous. This CDR3 has 12 residues. Germline V CDR1 and CDR2: MNHEY, SVGAGI. V was clipped by 10 bases and J by 3 bases, with 10 bases between them. The DNA of the CDR3 is TGTGCCACCCGATCAGATGGAAACACCATATATTTT. Residues: CATRSDGNTIYF.

J is TRBJ1-2 and V is TRBV29-1; the D is unclear. Germline CDR1 and CDR2: SQVTM and ANQGSEA. This CDR3 is built from 12 residues. With 4 bases removed from V and 0 bases from J, the gap between germline ends came to 6 bases. CDR3 bases: TGCAGCGTTGTGACACCTAACTATGGCTACACCTTC. It is translated as CSVVTPNYGYTF. Supplemented by reference TRBV29-1 and TRBJ1-2, the full variable domain reads SAVISQKPSRDICQRGTSLTIQCQVDSQVTMMFWYRQQPGQSLTLIATANQGSEATYESGFVIDKFPISRPNLTFSTLTVSNMSPEDSSIYLCSVVTPNYGYTFGSGTRLTVV.

The V and J genes are TRBV6-4 and TRBJ2-3; D might be TRBD2 (6 bases). Trimming pared 3 bases from V and 1 base from J, leaving 11 bases between. The CDR3 length is 15 residues. The germline CDR1 and CDR2 sequences are MRHNA and SNTAGT. The CDR3 spells CASSDGSGGTDTQYF. CDR3 in DNA: TGTGCCAGCAGTGATGGATCGGGGGGCACAGATACGCAGTATTTT.

This clonotype was seen only a few times. The CDR3, as DNA: TGTGCCAGCAGTTCAGTGACAGGGGTCTACAATGAGCAGTTCTTC. Translation gives CASSSVTGVYNEQFF. This chain links TRBV12-3 or TRBV12-4 with TRBJ2-1, with TRBD1 matching 8 bases. J lost 3 bases, V lost 4 bases, and 5 bases had no gene match. The CDR3 sequence is 15 residues long.

This clonotype was recorded many times. The rearrangement joins TRBV20-1 to TRBJ1-5; tentatively, D is TRBD1 (5 bases). The CDR3 runs to 15 residues. V dropped 4 bases and J dropped 6 bases, with 19 bases sitting between them. Germline V lookup: CDR1 DFQATT, CDR2 SNEGSKA (reference sequence). CDR3: CSAKTAGAGGQPQHF. The CDR3 coding sequence is TGCAGTGCTAAAACTGCGGGCGCCGGGGGTCAGCCCCAGCATTTT.

This clonotype came up a few times. This chain uses TRBV7-2 with TRBJ1-4; D gene unclear. Germline V gene sequence: CDR1 SGHTA, CDR2 FQGNSA. Trimming took off 6 bases at V and 7 bases at J, with 12 bases between the two ends. CDR3 size: 13 residues. CDR3 region: CASSAGRGEKLFF. The CDR3 DNA is TGTGCCAGCAGTGCCGGGCGCGGTGAAAAACTGTTTTTT. Based on the CDR3 plus reference TRBV7-2 and TRBJ1-4, the full variable domain is GAGVSQSPSNKVTEKGKDVELRCDPISGHTALYWYRQSLGQGLEFLIYFQGNSAPDKSGLPSDRFSAERTGGSVSTLTIQRTQQEDSAVYLCASSAGRGEKLFFGSGTQLSVL.

The gene calls are TRBV20-1 and TRBJ2-1; 9 bases align to TRBD2. V lost 3 bases to trimming and J lost 3 bases; unmatched junction nucleotides: 6. Germline values: CDR1 DFQATT, CDR2 SNEGSKA (reference sequence). The CDR3 totals 15 residues. CDR3 DNA sequence: TGCAGTGCTAGTTTGCGAGCGGGGGGCTACAATGAGCAGTTCTTC. This encodes CSASLRAGGYNEQFF.

The chain links TRBV18 to TRBJ2-2; no firm D call. Trimming removed 0 bases at V and 4 bases at J, with 9 bases between. The CDR3 is made up of 15 amino acids. Germline values: CDR1 KGHSH, CDR2 LQKENI. For the CDR3, the DNA is TGTGCCAGCTCACCACCAAACCTACCCACCGGGGAGCTGTTTTTT. It codes for CASSPPNLPTGELFF.

The chain has TRBV28 and TRBJ1-1; D is undetermined. Looked up from germline, CDR1 is MDHEN and CDR2 is SYDVKM. The ends were cut back, 6 bases at V and 0 bases at J, with 20 bases in the middle. This CDR3 has 17 amino acids. The CDR3 DNA follows: TGTGCCAGCAGCCGCTACGTCACCTATCGAATGAACACTGAAGCTTTCTTT. It is translated as CASSRYVTYRMNTEAFF. Combining the CDR3 with reference TRBV28 and TRBJ1-1 gives the whole variable domain DVKVTQSSRYLVKRTGEKVFLECVQDMDHENMFWYRQDPGLGLRLIYFSYDVKMKEKGDIPEGYSVSREKKERFSLILESASTNQTSMYLCASSRYVTYRMNTEAFFGQGTRLTVV.

V usage is TRBV5-1 and J usage is TRBJ2-3; D gene ambiguous. The germline gives CDR1 SGHRS, CDR2 YFSETQ. The ends were cut back, 2 bases at V and 0 bases at J, with 10 bases in the middle. The CDR3 is made up of 15 amino acids. The CDR3, as DNA: TGCGCCAGCAGCTTAGAACGGCCTAGCACAGATACGCAGTATTTT. Its protein is CASSLERPSTDTQYF.

The chain joins TRBV21-1 to TRBJ2-4; TRBD1, the table's D call, lacks a check against the DNA. TRBV21-1 is flagged as a pseudogene. The CDR3 runs 14 residues. In DNA, the CDR3 is TGTGCCAGCAGCTCCCGACAGGGGAAAAACATTCAGTACTTC. Its translation: CASSSRQGKNIQYF.